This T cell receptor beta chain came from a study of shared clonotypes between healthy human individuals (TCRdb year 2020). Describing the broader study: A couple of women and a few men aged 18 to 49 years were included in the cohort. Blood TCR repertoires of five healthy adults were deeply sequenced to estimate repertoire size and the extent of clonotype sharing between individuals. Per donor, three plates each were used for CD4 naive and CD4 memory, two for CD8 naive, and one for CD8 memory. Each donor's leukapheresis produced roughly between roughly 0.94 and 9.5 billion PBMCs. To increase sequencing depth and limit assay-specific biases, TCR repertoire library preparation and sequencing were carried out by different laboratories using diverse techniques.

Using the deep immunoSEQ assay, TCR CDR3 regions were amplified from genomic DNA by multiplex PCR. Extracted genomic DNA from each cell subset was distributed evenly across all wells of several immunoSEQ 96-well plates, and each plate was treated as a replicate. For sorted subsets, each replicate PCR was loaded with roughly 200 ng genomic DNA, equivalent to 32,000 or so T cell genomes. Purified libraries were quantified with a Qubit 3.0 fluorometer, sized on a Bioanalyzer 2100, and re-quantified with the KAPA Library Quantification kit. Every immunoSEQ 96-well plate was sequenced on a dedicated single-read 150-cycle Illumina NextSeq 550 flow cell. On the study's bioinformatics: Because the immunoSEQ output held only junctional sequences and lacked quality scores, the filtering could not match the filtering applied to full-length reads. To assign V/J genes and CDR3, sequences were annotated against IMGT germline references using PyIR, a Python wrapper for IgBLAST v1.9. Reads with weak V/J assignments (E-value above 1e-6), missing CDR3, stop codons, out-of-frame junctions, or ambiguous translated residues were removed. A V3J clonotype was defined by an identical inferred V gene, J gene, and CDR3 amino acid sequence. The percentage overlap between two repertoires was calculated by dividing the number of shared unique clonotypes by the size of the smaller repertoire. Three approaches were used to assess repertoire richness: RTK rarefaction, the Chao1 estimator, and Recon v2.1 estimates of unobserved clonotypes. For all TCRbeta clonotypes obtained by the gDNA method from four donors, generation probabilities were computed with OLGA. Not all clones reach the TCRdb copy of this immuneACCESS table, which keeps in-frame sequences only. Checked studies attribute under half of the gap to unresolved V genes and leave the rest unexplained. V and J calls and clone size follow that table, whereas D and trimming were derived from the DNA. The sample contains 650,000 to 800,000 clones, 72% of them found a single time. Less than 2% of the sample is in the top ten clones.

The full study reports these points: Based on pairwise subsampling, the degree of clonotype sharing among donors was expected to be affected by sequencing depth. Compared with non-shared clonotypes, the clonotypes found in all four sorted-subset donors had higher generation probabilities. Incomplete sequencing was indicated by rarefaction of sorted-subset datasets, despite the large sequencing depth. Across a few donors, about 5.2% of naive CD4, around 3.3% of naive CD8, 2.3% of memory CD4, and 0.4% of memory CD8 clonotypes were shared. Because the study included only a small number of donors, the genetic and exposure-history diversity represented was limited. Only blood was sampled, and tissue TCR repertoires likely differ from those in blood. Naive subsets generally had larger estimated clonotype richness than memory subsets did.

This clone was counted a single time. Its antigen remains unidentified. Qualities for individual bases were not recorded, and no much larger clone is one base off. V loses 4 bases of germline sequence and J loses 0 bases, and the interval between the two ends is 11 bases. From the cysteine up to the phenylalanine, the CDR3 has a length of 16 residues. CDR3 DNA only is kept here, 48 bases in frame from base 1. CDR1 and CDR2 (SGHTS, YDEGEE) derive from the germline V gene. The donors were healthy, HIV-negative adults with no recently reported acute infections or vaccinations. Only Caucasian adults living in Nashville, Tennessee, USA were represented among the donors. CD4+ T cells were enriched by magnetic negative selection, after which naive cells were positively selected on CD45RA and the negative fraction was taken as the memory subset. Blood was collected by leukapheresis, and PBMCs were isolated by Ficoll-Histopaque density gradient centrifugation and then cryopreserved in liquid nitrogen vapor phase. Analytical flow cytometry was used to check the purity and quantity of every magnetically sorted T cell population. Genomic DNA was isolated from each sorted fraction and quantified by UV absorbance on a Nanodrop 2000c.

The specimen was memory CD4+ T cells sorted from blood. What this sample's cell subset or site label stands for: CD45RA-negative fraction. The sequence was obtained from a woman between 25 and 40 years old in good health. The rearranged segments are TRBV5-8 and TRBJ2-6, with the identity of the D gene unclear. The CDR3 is CASSQTTFSGANVLTF. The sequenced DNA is TGTGCCAGCAGCCAGACAACCTTCTCTGGGGCCAACGTCCTGACTTTC.